The 25 T cell receptor beta chains given below trace back to one sample, sequenced in a study of cytomegalovirus exposure and HLA in healthy donors. Primers for the PCR totalled 60 Vbeta and 13 Jbeta. TCRdb's table, derived via immunoSEQ multiplex PCR, lists solely in-frame clones and lacks some. The data show roughly 200,000 clones, around three quarters seen once. Sequencing was done on a sample of PBMCs. The source is a woman aged 30 to 39 in good health and CMV-seronegative.

The chain combines TRBV7-6 with TRBJ1-1; TRBD1 is a possible D gene (5 bases). The CDR3 runs 12 residues. Germline V gene data show CDR1 as SGHVS and CDR2 as FNYEAQ. Trimming took off 6 bases at V and 2 bases at J, with 7 bases between the two ends. The CDR3 spells CASRQGNTEAFF. The CDR3 DNA reads as TGTGCCAGCAGGCAGGGTAACACTGAAGCTTTCTTT.

The V and J genes are TRBV27 and TRBJ1-6, with 7 nucleotides matching TRBD1. After removal of 6 bases from V and 0 bases from J, the junction contained 11 bases not matched to a gene. Germline assignment: CDR1 MNHEY and CDR2 SMNVEV (reference sequence). The CDR3 totals 18 residues. This CDR3 reads CASSRQGPTSSYNSPLHF. The CDR3 DNA is TGTGCCAGCAGCAGACAGGGTCCCACGAGCTCCTATAATTCACCCCTCCACTTT.

J is TRBJ2-7 and V is TRBV12-5; D is unclear. CDR1 is LGHNT and CDR2 is FRNRAP in the germline V gene. The CDR3 has 13 amino acids. Trimming cost V 3 bases and J 3 bases, with 9 bases left between them. The DNA for the CDR3 is TGTGCTAGTGGTTTAGTGGAGAGCTACGAGCAGTACTTC. This translates into CASGLVESYEQYF.

The V and J genes are TRBV4-1 and TRBJ2-3, with D maybe TRBD2 (6 bases). Germline CDR1 is MGHRA and CDR2 is YSYEKL. V lost 1 base and J 2 bases, leaving 13 bases between the germline ends. The CDR3 is 16 amino acids. The CDR3 spells CASSQAVGGYTDTQYF. The DNA of the CDR3 is TGCGCCAGCAGCCAAGCGGTGGGAGGCTACACAGATACGCAGTATTTT.

This chain connects TRBV7-8 to TRBJ2-7, with a possible D match to TRBD1 (5 bases). Trimming pared 3 bases from V and 6 bases from J, leaving 15 bases between. Germline CDR1 is SGHVS and CDR2 is FQNEAQ. CDR3 length: 14 amino acids. The CDR3 sequence: CASSLTLPRGEQYF. The CDR3 nucleotides are TGTGCCAGCAGCTTGACCCTCCCAAGGGGCGAGCAGTACTTC.

Worth noting for this clone: This CDR3 is also generated by other DNA sequences in the sample. The CDR3 region is CASSYSTGSSYGYTF. The CDR3 DNA follows: TGTGCCAGCAGTTACTCGACAGGGAGTAGCTATGGCTACACCTTC. This rearrangement joins TRBV6-5 to TRBJ1-2, with TRBD1 matching 7 bases. The ends lost 0 bases at V and 4 bases at J; junction bases unmatched: 5. The V gene's germline CDR1 is MNHEY and CDR2 SVGAGI. The CDR3 runs 15 residues.

This chain uses TRBV2 with TRBJ2-1, with D maybe TRBD2 (5 bases). V lost 10 bases and J 7 bases, leaving 20 bases between the germline ends. This CDR3 spans 14 amino acids. Germline lookup yields CDR1 SNHLY and CDR2 FYNNEI. The CDR3 DNA reads as TGTGCCACTCAAGAGAGGTTAGCGATGAATGAGCAGTTCTTC. Translated, it gives CATQERLAMNEQFF.

The J gene is TRBJ1-2, the V gene TRBV4-2; 9 nucleotides agree with TRBD1. Looked up from germline, CDR1 is LGHNA and CDR2 is YNFKEQ. Trimming cost V 10 bases and J 4 bases; bases outside gene matches: 10. This CDR3 comprises 14 residues. CDR3 coding DNA: TGTGCCACCTTCGCCGGGACAGGGCGCTATGGCTACACCTTC. As protein: CATFAGTGRYGYTF.

The chain employs TRBV7-9 and TRBJ2-5; 8 bases align to TRBD2. The CDR3 extends over 17 amino acids. Germline CDR1 is SEHNR and CDR2 is FQNEAQ (reference sequence). With 5 bases clipped from V and 4 bases from J, the junction kept 15 bases outside the gene matches. This chain's CDR3 is CASSPPEVAAGGETQYF. The DNA for the CDR3 is TGTGCCAGCAGCCCCCCTGAAGTTGCGGCGGGAGGAGAGACCCAGTACTTC. Using reference TRBV7-9 and TRBJ2-5 for the parts outside the CDR3, the full variable domain is DTGVSQNPRHKITKRGQNVTFRCDPISEHNRLYWYRQTLGQGPEFLTYFQNEAQLEKSRLLSDRFSAERPKGSFSTLEIQRTEQGDSAMYLCASSPPEVAAGGETQYFGPGTRLLVL.

The V and J genes are TRBV30 and TRBJ1-1, with 9 bases lining up with TRBD1. The V segment lost 5 bases and the J segment 7 bases; nucleotides outside the gene matches: 5. The CDR3 runs 12 residues. CDR1 is GTSNPN, CDR2 SVGIG, per germline (reference sequence). The CDR3 loop reads CAWGTGTGEAFF. The CDR3 nucleotides read TGTGCCTGGGGGACAGGGACGGGTGAAGCTTTCTTT. Complete variable domain (other parts from reference TRBV30 and TRBJ1-1): SQTIHQWPATLVQPVGSPLSLECTVEGTSNPNLYWYRQAAGRGLQLLFYSVGIGQISSEVPQNLSASRPQDRQFILSSKKLLLSDSGFYLCAWGTGTGEAFFGQGTRLTVV.

Comment on this clone: The junction differs from germline at one of its ends, possibly a read error. The chain is built from TRBV7-9 and TRBJ1-5; 7 nucleotides line up with TRBD1. The germline V gene encodes CDR1 SEHNR and CDR2 FQNEAQ (reference sequence). CDR3 length: 13 residues. The CDR3 reads CSSSPGTDQPQHF. The DNA of the CDR3 is TGTTCCAGCAGCCCCGGGACAGATCAGCCCCAGCATTTT.

The chain combines TRBV28 with TRBJ2-7, with D unresolved. Trimming took off 6 bases at V and 2 bases at J, with 14 bases between the two ends. The CDR3 has 14 residues. Germline assignment: CDR1 MDHEN and CDR2 SYDVKM. The CDR3 nucleotides are TGTGCCAGCAGAGAATCGGCGGCTCCCTACGAGCAGTACTTC. Translated: CASRESAAPYEQYF.

This chain joins TRBV7-9 and TRBJ1-2, with D possibly TRBD1 on 5 matching bases. CDR1 is SEHNR, CDR2 FQNEAQ, per germline (reference sequence). Between the trimmed V and J ends, which lost 5 bases and 2 bases, there was a span of 12 bases. This CDR3 spans 14 amino acids. CDR3 in amino acids: CASSPVGGNYGYTF. In DNA, the CDR3 is TGTGCCAGCAGCCCCGTGGGGGGGAACTATGGCTACACCTTC. Based on the CDR3 plus reference TRBV7-9 and TRBJ1-2, the full variable domain is DTGVSQNPRHKITKRGQNVTFRCDPISEHNRLYWYRQTLGQGPEFLTYFQNEAQLEKSRLLSDRFSAERPKGSFSTLEIQRTEQGDSAMYLCASSPVGGNYGYTFGSGTRLTVV.

The gene calls are TRBV6-1 and TRBJ1-2, with unresolved D. Germline CDR1 and CDR2: MNHNS and SASEGT. There are 15 residues in the CDR3. Trimming removed 1 base from V and 7 bases from J, with 16 bases in between. The CDR3: CASSEGLAAGGGYTF. The CDR3 coding sequence is TGTGCCAGCAGTGAAGGACTGGCAGCCGGCGGTGGCTACACCTTC.

This clone occurred a few times. J is TRBJ1-1 and V is TRBV10-3, with 7 bases that match TRBD1. J was trimmed by 0 bases and V by 11 bases; bases with no gene match: 6. CDR3 length: 13 residues. CDR1 and CDR2 from the germline V gene are ENHRY and SYGVKD. The CDR3 protein is CASIGQVNTEAFF. The CDR3 DNA reads TGTGCCTCTATCGGACAGGTGAACACTGAAGCTTTCTTT.

The rearrangement uses TRBV19 and TRBJ2-7, with TRBD1 identical over 7 bases. V was clipped by 10 bases and J by 5 bases; unmatched bases: 23. CDR3 length: 17 amino acids. Germline CDR1 LNHDA, CDR2 SQIVND (reference sequence). CDR3 in DNA: TGTGCCACCTCGCCCAGTATCGGGGACAGTTTAAGGCACGAGCAGTACTTC. Translation: CATSPSIGDSLRHEQYF. The variable domain in full, with the rest retrieved from reference TRBV19 and TRBJ2-7, is DGGITQSPKYLFRKEGQNVTLSCEQNLNHDAMYWYRQDPGQGLRLIYYSQIVNDFQKGDIAEGYSVSREKKESFPLTVTSAQKNPTAFYLCATSPSIGDSLRHEQYFGPGTRLTVT.

V usage is TRBV7-3 and J usage is TRBJ1-2, with 10 bases fitting TRBD1. The V gene's germline CDR1 is SGHTA and CDR2 FQGTGA. CDR3 length: 15 amino acids. The J segment lost 7 bases and the V segment lost 5 bases, leaving 10 bases of the junction unmatched. The CDR3 sequence: CASSPPGTGVLGYTF. The CDR3 DNA follows: TGTGCCAGCAGCCCACCGGGGACAGGGGTTCTTGGCTACACCTTC.

The chain employs TRBV2 and TRBJ2-7; 10 bases line up with TRBD2. V shed 1 base and J 5 bases; nucleotides not matched to a gene: 8. This CDR3 contains 16 residues. Germline CDR1 is SNHLY and CDR2 is FYNNEI. In DNA form, the CDR3 reads TGTGCCAGCAGTGAAGGGAGGGGACTAGCGTTAAACGAGCAGTACTTC. Translation gives CASSEGRGLALNEQYF.

The rearrangement joins TRBV5-1 to TRBJ1-1, with a possible D match to TRBD1 (5 bases). This CDR3 is built from 13 residues. V was cut by 3 bases and J by 3 bases, with 9 bases left in between. Germline assignment: CDR1 SGHRS and CDR2 YFSETQ. The CDR3 region is CASSSGYYTEAFF. In DNA, the CDR3 is TGCGCCAGCAGCTCAGGGTACTACACTGAAGCTTTCTTT.

The V call is TRBV18, the J call TRBJ1-2; 7 bases fit TRBD1. CDR3 length equals 16 residues. Germline CDR1 is KGHSH and CDR2 is LQKENI. V was pared by 4 bases and J by 4 bases, with 12 bases of the junction left unmatched. The CDR3, as DNA: TGTGCCAGCTCACTAAGCGCCCGACAGGGAGGCTATGGCTACACCTTC. Amino acids: CASSLSARQGGYGYTF.

The chain has TRBV5-6 and TRBJ1-3; D might be TRBD1 (6 bases). V dropped 5 bases and J dropped 4 bases, with 13 bases sitting between them. This CDR3 contains 14 residues. The germline gives CDR1 SGHDT, CDR2 YYEEEE. CDR3 protein: CASRLGQHGNTIYF. The CDR3, as DNA: TGTGCCAGCAGGTTAGGACAGCACGGAAACACCATATATTTT. Full variable domain (remainder filled in from reference TRBV5-6 and TRBJ1-3): DAGVTQSPTHLIKTRGQQVTLRCSPKSGHDTVSWYQQALGQGPQFIFQYYEEEERQRGNFPDRFSGHQFPNYSSELNVNALLLGDSALYLCASRLGQHGNTIYFGEGSWLTVV.

The genes are TRBV5-1 and TRBJ1-2; a possible D gene is TRBD1 (6 bases). Looked up from germline, CDR1 is SGHRS and CDR2 is YFSETQ. The CDR3 runs 14 residues. V was pared by 0 bases and J by 5 bases, with 11 bases between. The CDR3 is CASSLVGADYGYTF. The CDR3 nucleotides are TGCGCCAGCAGCTTGGTGGGGGCGGATTATGGCTACACCTTC.

This clone was recorded at least ten times. The chain has TRBV6-5 and TRBJ2-3, with TRBD1 identical over 7 bases. The germline gives CDR1 MNHEY, CDR2 SVGAGI. The CDR3 runs 12 residues. The V and J ends lost 8 bases and 9 bases, in that order; junction bases with no gene match: 8. CDR3 protein: CASGTGEKTQYF. In DNA form, the CDR3 reads TGTGCCAGCGGTACAGGGGAGAAGACGCAGTATTTT.

Here the CDR3 reads CASSLALAETQYF. CDR3 nucleotides: TGTGCCAGCAGCTTAGCCCTCGCGGAGACCCAGTACTTC. The chain is built from TRBV11-2 and TRBJ2-5; no clear D. The V and J ends lost 1 base and 5 bases respectively, with 8 bases between them. From germline, CDR1 is SGHAT and CDR2 FQNNGV. The CDR3 loop spans 13 amino acids.

The chain uses TRBV30 and TRBJ2-3; D unclear. CDR3 length: 13 residues. V lost 0 bases to trimming and J lost 2 bases, with 6 bases between them. Per germline, CDR1 GTSNPN and CDR2 SVGIG (reference sequence). The CDR3 reads CAWSVSITDTQYF. CDR3 DNA: TGTGCCTGGAGTGTATCTATCACAGATACGCAGTATTTT.